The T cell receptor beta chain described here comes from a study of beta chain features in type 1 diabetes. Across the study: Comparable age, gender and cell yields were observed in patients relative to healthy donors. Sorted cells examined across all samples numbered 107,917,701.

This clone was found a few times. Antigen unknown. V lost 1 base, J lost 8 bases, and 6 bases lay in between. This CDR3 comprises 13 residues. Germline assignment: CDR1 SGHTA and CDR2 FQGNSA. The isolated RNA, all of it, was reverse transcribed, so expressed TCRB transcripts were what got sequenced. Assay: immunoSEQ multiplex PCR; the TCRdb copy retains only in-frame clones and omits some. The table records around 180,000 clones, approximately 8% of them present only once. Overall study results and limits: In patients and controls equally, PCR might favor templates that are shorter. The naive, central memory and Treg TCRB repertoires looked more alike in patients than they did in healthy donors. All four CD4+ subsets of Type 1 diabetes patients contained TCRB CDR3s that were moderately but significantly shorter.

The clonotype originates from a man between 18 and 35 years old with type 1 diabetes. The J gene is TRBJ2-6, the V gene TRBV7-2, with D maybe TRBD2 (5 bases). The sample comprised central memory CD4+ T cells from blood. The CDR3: CASSLGGSNVLTF. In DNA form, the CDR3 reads TGTGCCAGCAGCTTAGGAGGGTCCAACGTCCTGACTTTC.